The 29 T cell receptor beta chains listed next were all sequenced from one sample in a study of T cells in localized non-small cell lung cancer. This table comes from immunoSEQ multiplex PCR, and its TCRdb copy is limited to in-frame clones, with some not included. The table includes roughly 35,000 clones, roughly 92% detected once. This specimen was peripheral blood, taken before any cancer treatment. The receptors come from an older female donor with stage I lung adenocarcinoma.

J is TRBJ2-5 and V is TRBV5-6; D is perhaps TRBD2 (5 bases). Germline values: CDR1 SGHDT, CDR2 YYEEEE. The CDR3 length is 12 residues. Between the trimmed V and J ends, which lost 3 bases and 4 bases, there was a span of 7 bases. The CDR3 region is CASSSAGETQYF. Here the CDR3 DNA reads TGTGCCAGCAGCTCGGCGGGAGAGACCCAGTACTTC.

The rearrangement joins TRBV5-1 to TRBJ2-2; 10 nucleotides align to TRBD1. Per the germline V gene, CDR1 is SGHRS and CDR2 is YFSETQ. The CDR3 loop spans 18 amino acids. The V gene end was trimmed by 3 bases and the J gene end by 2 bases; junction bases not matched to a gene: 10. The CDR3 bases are TGCGCCAGCAGCTCGCTGGCGACAGGGGGCGGTAACACCGGGGAGCTGTTTTTT. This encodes CASSSLATGGGNTGELFF.

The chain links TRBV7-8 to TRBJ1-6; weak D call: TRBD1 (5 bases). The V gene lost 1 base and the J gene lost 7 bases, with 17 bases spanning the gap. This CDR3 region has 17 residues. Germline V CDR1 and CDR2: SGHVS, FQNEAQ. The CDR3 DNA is TGTGCCAGCAGCTTAGAAGGCTCTGGGGCGAGGAATTCACCCCTCCACTTT. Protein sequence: CASSLEGSGARNSPLHF.

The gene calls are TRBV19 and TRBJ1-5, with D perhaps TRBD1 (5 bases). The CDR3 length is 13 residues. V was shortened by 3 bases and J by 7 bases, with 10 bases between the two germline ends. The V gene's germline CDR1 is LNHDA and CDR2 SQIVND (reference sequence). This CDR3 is CASSIGGGQPQHF. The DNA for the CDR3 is TGTGCCAGTAGTATTGGGGGTGGGCAGCCCCAGCATTTT.

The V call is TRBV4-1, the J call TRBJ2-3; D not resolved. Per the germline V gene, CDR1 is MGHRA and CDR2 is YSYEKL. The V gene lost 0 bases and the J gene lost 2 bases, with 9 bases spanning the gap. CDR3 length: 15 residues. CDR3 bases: TGCGCCAGCAGCCAAGATGATCCAGCCACAGATACGCAGTATTTT. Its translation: CASSQDDPATDTQYF.

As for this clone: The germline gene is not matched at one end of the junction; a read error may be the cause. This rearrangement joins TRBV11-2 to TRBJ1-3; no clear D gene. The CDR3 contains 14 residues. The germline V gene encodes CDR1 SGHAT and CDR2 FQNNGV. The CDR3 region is CASSLDGFGNTIYF. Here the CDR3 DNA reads TGTGCCAGCAGCCTAGACGGCTTTGGAAACACCATATATTTT.

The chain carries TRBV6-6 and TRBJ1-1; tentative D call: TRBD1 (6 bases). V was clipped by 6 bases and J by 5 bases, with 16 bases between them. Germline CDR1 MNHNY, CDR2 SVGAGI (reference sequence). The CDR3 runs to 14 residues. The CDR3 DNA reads TGTGCCAGCAGCCCCCCTCGACAGGATACTGAAGCTTTCTTT. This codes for CASSPPRQDTEAFF.

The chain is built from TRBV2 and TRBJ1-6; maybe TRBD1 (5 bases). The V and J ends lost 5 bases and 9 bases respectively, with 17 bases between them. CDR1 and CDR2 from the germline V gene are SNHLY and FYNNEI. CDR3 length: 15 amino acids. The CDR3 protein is CASSPREARGSPLHF. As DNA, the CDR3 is TGTGCCAGCAGTCCAAGGGAGGCGAGGGGTTCACCCCTCCACTTT.

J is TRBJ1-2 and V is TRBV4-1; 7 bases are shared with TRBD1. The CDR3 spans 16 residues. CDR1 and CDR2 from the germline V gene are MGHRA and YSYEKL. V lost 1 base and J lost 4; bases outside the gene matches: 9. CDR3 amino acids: CASSQATGMRTYGYTF. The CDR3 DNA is TGCGCCAGCAGCCAAGCGACAGGGATGAGGACCTATGGCTACACCTTC.

This CDR3 reads CASSTNAGTGVTEAFF. The CDR3 nucleotides read TGTGCCAGTAGTACTAACGCCGGGACAGGGGTGACTGAAGCTTTCTTT. J is TRBJ1-1 and V is TRBV19; 10 nucleotides align to TRBD1. The V and J ends lost 4 bases and 5 bases, in that order; junction bases with no gene match: 10. The CDR3 covers 16 residues. Germline V gives CDR1 LNHDA, CDR2 SQIVND (reference sequence).

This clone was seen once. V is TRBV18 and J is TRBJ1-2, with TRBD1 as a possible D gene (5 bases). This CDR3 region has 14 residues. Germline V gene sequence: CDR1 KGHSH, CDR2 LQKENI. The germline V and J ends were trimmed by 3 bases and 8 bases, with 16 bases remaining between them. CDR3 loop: CASSPGRQSGGYTF. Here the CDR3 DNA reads TGTGCCAGCTCACCGGGACGGCAATCCGGGGGCTACACCTTC.

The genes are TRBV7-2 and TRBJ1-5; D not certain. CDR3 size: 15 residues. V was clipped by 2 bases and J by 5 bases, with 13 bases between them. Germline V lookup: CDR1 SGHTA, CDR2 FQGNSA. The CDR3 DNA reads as TGTGCCAGCAGCTTACGGCAAGGTAGGGATCAGCCCCAGCATTTT. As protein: CASSLRQGRDQPQHF.

CDR3 sequence: CASSVSGNTIYF. The CDR3 bases are TGTGCCAGCAGCGTTTCAGGAAACACCATATATTTT. The genes are TRBV7-9 and TRBJ1-3; D ambiguous. CDR1 SEHNR and CDR2 FQNEAQ come from the germline V gene (reference sequence). Trimming removed 5 bases from V and 4 bases from J, with 6 bases in between. CDR3 size: 12 residues.

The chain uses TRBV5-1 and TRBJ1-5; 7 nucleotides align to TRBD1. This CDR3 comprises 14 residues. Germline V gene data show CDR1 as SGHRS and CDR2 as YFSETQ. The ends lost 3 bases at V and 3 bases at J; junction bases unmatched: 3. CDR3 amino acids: CASSSGGYNQPQHF. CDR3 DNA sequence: TGCGCCAGCAGCTCAGGGGGTTACAATCAGCCCCAGCATTTT.

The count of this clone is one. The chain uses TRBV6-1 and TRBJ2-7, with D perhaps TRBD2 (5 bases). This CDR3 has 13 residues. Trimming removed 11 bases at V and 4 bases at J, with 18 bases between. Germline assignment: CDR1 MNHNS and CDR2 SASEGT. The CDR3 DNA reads TGTGCCTTGAGGGCTGACGGTTTTTACGAGCAGTACTTC. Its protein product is CALRADGFYEQYF.

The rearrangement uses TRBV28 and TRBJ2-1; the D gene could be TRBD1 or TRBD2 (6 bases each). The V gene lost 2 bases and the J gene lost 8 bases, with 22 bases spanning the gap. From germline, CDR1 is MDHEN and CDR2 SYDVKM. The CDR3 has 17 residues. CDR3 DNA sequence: TGTGCCAGCAGTTTAATGTGGGGGGCCTATTCAAACCATGAGCAGTTCTTC. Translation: CASSLMWGAYSNHEQFF.

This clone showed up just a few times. The CDR3 nucleotides are TGTGCCAGCAGGGCTAGCGGGGGGGATGAGCAGTTCTTC. Protein sequence: CASRASGGDEQFF. The rearrangement uses TRBV7-6 and TRBJ2-1; 12 nucleotides line up with TRBD2. The CDR3 has 13 residues. The germline gives CDR1 SGHVS, CDR2 FNYEAQ. J lost 8 bases, V lost 6 bases, and 2 bases had no gene match.

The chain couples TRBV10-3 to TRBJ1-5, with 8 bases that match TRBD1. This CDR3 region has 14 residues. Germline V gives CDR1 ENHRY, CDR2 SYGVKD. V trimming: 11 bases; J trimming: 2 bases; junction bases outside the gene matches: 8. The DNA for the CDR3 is TGTGCCGTACAGACAGGGGCTGGCAATCAGCCCCAGCATTTT. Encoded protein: CAVQTGAGNQPQHF.

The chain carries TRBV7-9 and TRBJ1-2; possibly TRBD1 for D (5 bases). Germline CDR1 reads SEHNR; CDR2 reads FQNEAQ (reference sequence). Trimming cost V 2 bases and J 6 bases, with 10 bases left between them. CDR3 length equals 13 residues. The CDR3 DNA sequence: TGTGCCAGCAGCTTACGTCAGGACAATGGCTACACCTTC. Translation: CASSLRQDNGYTF.

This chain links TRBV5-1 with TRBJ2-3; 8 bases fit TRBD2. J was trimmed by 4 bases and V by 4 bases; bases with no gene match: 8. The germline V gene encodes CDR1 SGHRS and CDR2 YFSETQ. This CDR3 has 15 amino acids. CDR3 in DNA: TGCGCCAGCAGCGGGGGACTAGGGACCGCAGATACGCAGTATTTT. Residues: CASSGGLGTADTQYF.

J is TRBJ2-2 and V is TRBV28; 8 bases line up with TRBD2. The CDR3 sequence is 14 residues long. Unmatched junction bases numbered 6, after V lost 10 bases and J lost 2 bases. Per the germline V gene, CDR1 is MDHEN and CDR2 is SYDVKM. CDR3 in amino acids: CATKRGGNTGELFF. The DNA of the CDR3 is TGTGCCACCAAACGGGGGGGAAACACCGGGGAGCTGTTTTTT.

CDR3: CASSFQGRGQPQHF. CDR3 nucleotides: TGTGCCAGCAGTTTCCAGGGACGGGGTCAGCCCCAGCATTTT. The chain links TRBV27 to TRBJ1-5; a possible D gene is TRBD1 (5 bases). V lost 3 bases and J lost 6, with 12 bases in between. The CDR3 has 14 amino acids. Per the germline V gene, CDR1 is MNHEY and CDR2 is SMNVEV (reference sequence).

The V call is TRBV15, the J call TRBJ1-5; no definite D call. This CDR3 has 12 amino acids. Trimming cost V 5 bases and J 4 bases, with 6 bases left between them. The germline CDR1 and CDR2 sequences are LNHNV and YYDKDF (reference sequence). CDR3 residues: CATSPINQPQHF. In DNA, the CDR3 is TGTGCCACCAGCCCTATTAATCAGCCCCAGCATTTT.

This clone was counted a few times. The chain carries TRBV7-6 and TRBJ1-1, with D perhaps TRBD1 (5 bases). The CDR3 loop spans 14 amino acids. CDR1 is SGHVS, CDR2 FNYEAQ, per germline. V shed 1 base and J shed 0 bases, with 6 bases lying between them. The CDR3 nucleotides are TGTGCCAGCAGCTTAGGACAGTTGAACACTGAAGCTTTCTTT. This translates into CASSLGQLNTEAFF. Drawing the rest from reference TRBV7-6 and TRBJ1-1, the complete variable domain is GAGVSQSPRYKVTKRGQDVALRCDPISGHVSLYWYRQALGQGPEFLTYFNYEAQQDKSGLPNDRFSAERPEGSISTLTIQRTEQRDSAMYRCASSLGQLNTEAFFGQGTRLTVV.

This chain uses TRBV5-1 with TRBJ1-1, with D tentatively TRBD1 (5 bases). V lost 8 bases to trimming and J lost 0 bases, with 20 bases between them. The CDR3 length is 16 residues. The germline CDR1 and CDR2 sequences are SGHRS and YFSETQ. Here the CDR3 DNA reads TGCGCCAGTAGGAGTGGGGCAGCGGACATGAACACTGAAGCTTTCTTT. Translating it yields CASRSGAADMNTEAFF. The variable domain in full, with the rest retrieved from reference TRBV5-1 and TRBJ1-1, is KAGVTQTPRYLIKTRGQQVTLSCSPISGHRSVSWYQQTPGQGLQFLFEYFSETQRNKGNFPGRFSGRQFSNSRSEMNVSTLELGDSALYLCASRSGAADMNTEAFFGQGTRLTVV.

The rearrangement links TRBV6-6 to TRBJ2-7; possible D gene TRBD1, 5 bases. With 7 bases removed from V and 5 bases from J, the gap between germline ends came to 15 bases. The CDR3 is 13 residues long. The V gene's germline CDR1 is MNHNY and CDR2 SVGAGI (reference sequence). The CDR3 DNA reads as TGTGCCAGCACTAGGTCAGGGATGGACGAGCAGTACGTC. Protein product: CASTRSGMDEQYV.

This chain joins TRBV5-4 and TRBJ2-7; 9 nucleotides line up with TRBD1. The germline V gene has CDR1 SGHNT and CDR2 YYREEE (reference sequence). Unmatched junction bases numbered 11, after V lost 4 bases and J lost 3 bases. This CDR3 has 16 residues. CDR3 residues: CASSLTGGELHYEQYF. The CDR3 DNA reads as TGTGCCAGCAGCCTAACAGGGGGCGAACTGCACTACGAGCAGTACTTC.

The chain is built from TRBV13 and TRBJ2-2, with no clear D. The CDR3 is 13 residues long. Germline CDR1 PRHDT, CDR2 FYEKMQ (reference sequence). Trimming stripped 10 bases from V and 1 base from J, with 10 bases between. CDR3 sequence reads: CATTKLNTGELFF. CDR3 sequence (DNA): TGTGCCACCACAAAGCTGAACACCGGGGAGCTGTTTTTT.

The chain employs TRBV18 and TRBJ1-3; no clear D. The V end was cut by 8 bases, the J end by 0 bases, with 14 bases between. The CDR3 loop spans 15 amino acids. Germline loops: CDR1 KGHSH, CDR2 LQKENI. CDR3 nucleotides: TGTGCCAGCGTCCCAATTAGCTACTCTGGAAACACCATATATTTT. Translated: CASVPISYSGNTIYF.